This T cell receptor beta chain was retrieved from a study of tumor-infiltrating lymphocytes in oesophageal squamous cell carcinoma. This CDR3 spans 16 amino acids. Germline CDR1 is SGHRS and CDR2 is YFSETQ. Losses at the gene ends were 2 bases for V and 4 bases for J; bases not matched to a gene: 7. This clonotype was recorded at least ten times. MiXCR, applied by TCRdb to the PCR reads, yields one record per CDR3 protein. The sample comprises about 2,600 distinct CDR3 sequences, about 16% of which are singletons, and around 28% rests with the top ten. The TCR sequence derives from a male donor with esophageal squamous cell carcinoma. The source material was esophageal tumor tissue. This chain links TRBV5-1 with TRBJ2-5; 11 nucleotides agree with TRBD1. The CDR3 bases are TGCGCCAGCAGCTTATCCGGGACAGGGGGGTTAGAGACCCAGTACTTC. This gives the protein CASSLSGTGGLETQYF.